The next 30 T cell receptor beta chains were all read from a single sample in a study of PD-1 blockade in classical Hodgkin lymphoma. Clones were sequenced by immunoSEQ multiplex PCR, and TCRdb holds only the in-frame ones, with some missing. This table has over 10,000 clones, more than 85% appearing once. Each and every patient relapsed after autologous stem cell transplantation, and patients got differing brentuximab vedotin exposure. Here the sequenced sample was peripheral blood mononuclear cells (PBMCs), taken at baseline. The receptors originated from a human donor with classical Hodgkin lymphoma.

V and J are TRBV6-5 and TRBJ1-2, with a weak D call TRBD1 (5 bases). Germline V lookup: CDR1 MNHEY, CDR2 SVGAGI. V was cut by 2 bases and J by 7 bases, with 14 bases left in between. The CDR3 extends over 14 amino acids. The CDR3 nucleotides are TGTGCCAGCAGTTACCTCCCAGGGTCCGGTGGCTACACCTTC. Its protein is CASSYLPGSGGYTF.

The genes are TRBV16 and TRBJ1-5; TRBD1 aligns across 8 bases. The CDR3 runs to 17 residues. The ends lost 4 bases at V and 0 bases at J; junction bases unmatched: 8. The germline gives CDR1 KGHSY, CDR2 FQNENV. The CDR3 region has the DNA TGTGCCAGCAGCCTTTCCGGGACAGGTTATAGCAATCAGCCCCAGCATTTT. Translating it yields CASSLSGTGYSNQPQHF.

This chain joins TRBV6-5 and TRBJ1-2; the D gene is possibly TRBD1 (5 bases). CDR3 length: 14 amino acids. Looked up from germline, CDR1 is MNHEY and CDR2 is SVGAGI. V lost 0 bases to trimming and J lost 13 bases, with 18 bases between them. CDR3 sequence reads: CASSYSGTPLHFTF. CDR3 nucleotides: TGTGCCAGCAGTTACTCCGGGACCCCGTTGCACTTCACCTTC.

The chain combines TRBV6-6 with TRBJ2-2, with 9 bases lining up with TRBD1. The germline V gene encodes CDR1 MNHNY and CDR2 SVGAGI (reference sequence). V shed 1 base and J 1 base; nucleotides not matched to a gene: 1. The CDR3 length is 16 residues. CDR3: CASSYWDRVNTGELFF. The CDR3 bases are TGTGCCAGCAGTTACTGGGACAGGGTGAACACCGGGGAGCTGTTTTTT.

V usage is TRBV6-1 and J usage is TRBJ1-5; D not resolved. Per the germline V gene, CDR1 is MNHNS and CDR2 is SASEGT. The V and J ends lost 3 bases and 0 bases respectively, with 12 bases between them. This CDR3 has 16 residues. The CDR3: CASSEMFTHSNQPQHF. In DNA form, the CDR3 reads TGTGCCAGCAGTGAGATGTTTACCCATAGCAATCAGCCCCAGCATTTT.

The gene calls are TRBV10-1 and TRBJ2-3, with TRBD2 as a possible D gene (6 bases). Germline values: CDR1 WNHNN, CDR2 SYGVQD (reference sequence). V was trimmed by 0 bases and J by 1 base, leaving 11 bases between them. CDR3 length equals 16 residues. The CDR3 sequence is CASSESAGLGTDTQYF. The CDR3 nucleotides are TGCGCCAGCAGTGAGTCGGCGGGATTGGGCACAGATACGCAGTATTTT.

This clone was seen just once. The chain uses TRBV28 and TRBJ2-7, with D possibly matching TRBD2 (5 bases). CDR1 and CDR2 (germline): MDHEN, SYDVKM. Trimming removed 4 bases from V and 3 bases from J, with 10 bases in between. This CDR3 has 13 amino acids. The CDR3 spells CASSYAGLYEQYF. The CDR3 DNA reads as TGTGCCAGCAGTTATGCAGGACTCTACGAGCAGTACTTC.

The V gene is TRBV4-2, the J gene TRBJ1-1, with unresolved D. V was pared by 8 bases and J by 1 base, with 14 bases between. The CDR3 covers 14 residues. Germline CDR1 LGHNA, CDR2 YNFKEQ. CDR3 sequence: CASSPWGKNTEAFF. The CDR3 nucleotides are TGTGCCAGCTCCCCGTGGGGAAAGAACACTGAAGCTTTCTTT.

V and J are TRBV29-1 and TRBJ2-7; D is tentatively TRBD1 or TRBD2 (6 bases each). V dropped 4 bases and J dropped 3 bases, with 13 bases sitting between them. Per germline, CDR1 SQVTM and CDR2 ANQGSEA. The CDR3 is made up of 13 amino acids. The CDR3 sequence is CSVGVGGIYEQYF. The DNA of the CDR3 is TGCAGCGTTGGAGTAGGGGGGATCTACGAGCAGTACTTC.

V usage is TRBV5-6 and J usage is TRBJ1-2; TRBD1 matches 7 bases. The V segment lost 3 bases and the J segment 5 bases; nucleotides outside the gene matches: 7. Germline CDR1 is SGHDT and CDR2 is YYEEEE. There are 14 residues in the CDR3. CDR3 loop: CASSSGGRAYGYTF. In DNA, the CDR3 is TGTGCCAGCAGCTCAGGGGGGAGAGCATATGGCTACACCTTC.

The CDR3 spells CASSLGLRRDRGGAGELFF. In nucleotides, the CDR3 is TGTGCCAGCAGCTTAGGATTAAGAAGGGATCGCGGGGGAGCCGGGGAGCTGTTTTTT. V gene TRBV11-2 combines with J gene TRBJ2-2; 7 nucleotides agree with TRBD2. Germline loops: CDR1 SGHAT, CDR2 FQNNGV. The junction had 17 bases not matched to a gene; V was cut back by 1 base and J by 6 bases. The CDR3 consists of 19 residues.

Remarks on this clone: One junction end disagrees with the germline gene, perhaps due to a read error. The CDR3 DNA reads as TGCGCCAGCAGCCTTGCCGAACAGGAAAGTTTCTATGGCTACACCTTC. Amino acid sequence: CASSLAEQESFYGYTF. V gene TRBV7-7 combines with J gene TRBJ1-2, with D maybe TRBD1 (5 bases). Germline V gives CDR1 SSHAT, CDR2 FNYEAQ (reference sequence). This CDR3 is built from 16 residues.

The DNA for the CDR3 is TGTGCCATCAGTGAGCCAAAAGGGACCGCGAGGAACTATGGCTACACCTTC. As protein: CAISEPKGTARNYGYTF. The gene calls are TRBV10-3 and TRBJ1-2; a weak D match, TRBD1 (5 bases). The V end lost 2 bases, the J end lost 2 bases, and 18 bases lay between the germline ends. The CDR3 is 17 residues long. Germline lookup yields CDR1 ENHRY and CDR2 SYGVKD.

This chain connects TRBV27 to TRBJ2-3, with D hard to call. V lost 7 bases to trimming and J lost 0 bases, with 11 bases between them. Germline V CDR1 and CDR2: MNHEY, SMNVEV (reference sequence). The CDR3 has 14 residues. In nucleotides, the CDR3 is TGTGCCAGCACAAGTCTATTCAGCACAGATACGCAGTATTTT. Its translation is CASTSLFSTDTQYF.

This chain connects TRBV2 to TRBJ2-2; 7 positions match TRBD1. The CDR3 is 15 amino acids. V gave up 6 bases and J gave up 6 bases; unmatched junction bases: 10. Germline CDR1 reads SNHLY; CDR2 reads FYNNEI. CDR3 DNA: TGTGCCAGCAGACACTGGGACAGTCCCCCCGGGGAGCTGTTTTTT. Translated: CASRHWDSPPGELFF.

This clone has just one count. The chain carries TRBV5-1 and TRBJ2-7; D unclear. Germline V CDR1 and CDR2: SGHRS, YFSETQ. The CDR3 is 11 amino acids. Trimming shortened V by 2 bases and J by 6 bases, and 6 bases separated the two germline ends. CDR3 sequence reads: CASSFGVEQYF. The CDR3 nucleotides are TGCGCCAGCAGCTTCGGAGTCGAGCAGTACTTC.

On this clone itself: A junction end diverges from the germline sequence, so it may reflect a read error. J is TRBJ2-7 and V is TRBV18, with D perhaps TRBD1 or TRBD2 (5 bases each). Germline V CDR1 and CDR2: KGHSH, LQKENI. The CDR3 consists of 17 residues. Written as DNA, the CDR3 is TGTGCCAGCTCCCCACCAACACAGGAGGCCTCCTCCTACGAGCAGTACTTC. Translating it yields CASSPPTQEASSYEQYF.

The chain combines TRBV19 with TRBJ2-7; no definite D call. Germline loops: CDR1 LNHDA, CDR2 SQIVND (reference sequence). This CDR3 is built from 15 residues. Trimming stripped 3 bases from V and 0 bases from J, with 12 bases between. CDR3 nucleotide sequence: TGTGCCAGTAGTATTAAGGGCGAGCCCTCCTACGAGCAGTACTTC. It translates to CASSIKGEPSYEQYF.

The chain has TRBV5-4 and TRBJ2-5; the D gene is possibly TRBD1 (6 bases). Germline assignment: CDR1 SGHNT and CDR2 YYREEE (reference sequence). This CDR3 is 13 amino acids long. With 0 bases removed from V and 5 bases from J, the gap between germline ends came to 8 bases. CDR3 region: CASSLDRDETQYF. DNA for the CDR3: TGTGCCAGCAGCTTGGACAGGGATGAGACCCAGTACTTC.

The count of this clone is one. J is TRBJ2-7 and V is TRBV14, with D perhaps TRBD2 (5 bases). Trimming took 3 bases from V and 4 from J, leaving 16 bases between them. The CDR3 loop spans 15 amino acids. CDR1 is SGHDN and CDR2 is FVKESK in the germline V gene. The CDR3 bases are TGTGCCAGCAGCCACGGACCACTAGACTTTTACGAGCAGTACTTC. Translating it yields CASSHGPLDFYEQYF.

This clone was detected only a few times. The CDR3 sequence is CASRSPVRYF. CDR3 in DNA: TGTGCCAGCAGGTCGCCCGTTCGGTACTTC. The rearrangement uses TRBV7-9 and TRBJ2-7; no firm D call. This CDR3 contains 10 residues. Germline lookup yields CDR1 SEHNR and CDR2 FQNEAQ (reference sequence). V was clipped by 6 bases and J by 12 bases, with 12 bases between them. Full variable domain (outside the CDR3, taken from reference TRBV7-9 and TRBJ2-7): DTGVSQNPRHKITKRGQNVTFRCDPISEHNRLYWYRQTLGQGPEFLTYFQNEAQLEKSRLLSDRFSAERPKGSFSTLEIQRTEQGDSAMYLCASRSPVRYFGPGTRLTVT.

V usage is TRBV14 and J usage is TRBJ2-5; 10 bases map to TRBD1. With 3 bases clipped from V and 2 bases from J, the junction kept 9 bases outside the gene matches. The CDR3 has 17 amino acids. Germline lookup yields CDR1 SGHDN and CDR2 FVKESK. CDR3 amino acids: CASSHNDPGQGQETQYF. CDR3 in DNA: TGTGCCAGCAGCCATAATGATCCGGGACAGGGGCAAGAGACCCAGTACTTC.

The chain uses TRBV7-8 and TRBJ1-2, with 8 bases fitting TRBD1. This CDR3 comprises 16 residues. CDR1 and CDR2 from the germline V gene are SGHVS and FQNEAQ. Trimming removed 5 bases from V and 2 bases from J; junction bases left unmatched: 10. CDR3 sequence: CASSPPLHRGNYGYTF. The CDR3 nucleotides read TGTGCCAGCAGCCCTCCCCTGCACAGGGGGAACTATGGCTACACCTTC.

The chain joins TRBV19 to TRBJ2-1, with 9 bases that match TRBD2. J lost 0 bases, V lost 1 base, and 7 bases had no gene match. The CDR3 sequence is 18 residues long. Germline V gene data show CDR1 as LNHDA and CDR2 as SQIVND (reference sequence). The CDR3 protein is CASSIVLAGYDSYNEQFF. The CDR3 nucleotides read TGTGCCAGTAGTATAGTCCTAGCGGGATATGACTCCTACAATGAGCAGTTCTTC.

V usage is TRBV7-9 and J usage is TRBJ2-1, with 8 bases identical to TRBD1. The CDR3 is made up of 13 amino acids. Germline CDR1 and CDR2: SEHNR and FQNEAQ (reference sequence). Trimming cost V 3 bases and J 9 bases; bases outside gene matches: 4. CDR3 residues: CASSLTGEGEQFF. CDR3 DNA: TGTGCCAGCAGCTTGACAGGGGAAGGTGAGCAGTTCTTC.

The chain employs TRBV11-2 and TRBJ2-7; D possibly corresponds to TRBD1 (6 bases). The CDR3 consists of 13 residues. CDR1 and CDR2 from the germline V gene are SGHAT and FQNNGV. V dropped 4 bases and J dropped 12 bases, with 19 bases sitting between them. As DNA, the CDR3 is TGTGCCAGCAGCTCGCCCAGGGGAGCCGGGACGTACTTC. This codes for CASSSPRGAGTYF.

The chain employs TRBV7-3 and TRBJ2-3, with TRBD1 matching 8 bases. Trimming took 5 bases from V and 2 from J; bases not matched to a gene: 6. The CDR3 spans 15 residues. Germline-derived CDR1 and CDR2 are SGHTA and FQGTGA. The CDR3: CASSARTGFTDTQYF. The CDR3 DNA follows: TGTGCCAGCAGCGCCCGGACAGGGTTCACAGATACGCAGTATTTT.

This chain connects TRBV18 to TRBJ2-7; 9 bases are a match to TRBD2. The CDR3 is 15 amino acids. Per the germline V gene, CDR1 is KGHSH and CDR2 is LQKENI. Trimming cost V 0 bases and J 7 bases; bases outside gene matches: 7. CDR3 residues: CASSPPAGGAWEQYF. The CDR3 DNA sequence: TGTGCCAGCTCACCACCGGCGGGAGGGGCATGGGAGCAGTACTTC.

The chain couples TRBV4-2 to TRBJ2-6; D unresolved. V was pared by 3 bases and J by 2 bases, with 8 bases between. The germline V gene has CDR1 LGHNA and CDR2 YNFKEQ. This CDR3 spans 15 amino acids. CDR3: CASSQGRAGANVLTF. The CDR3 bases are TGTGCCAGCAGCCAGGGAAGGGCTGGGGCCAACGTCCTGACTTTC.

This clone was observed a single time. The chain carries TRBV27 and TRBJ1-1; a possible D gene is TRBD1 (6 bases). V was trimmed by 5 bases and J by 3 bases, leaving 16 bases between them. Germline loops: CDR1 MNHEY, CDR2 SMNVEV (reference sequence). The CDR3 extends over 15 amino acids. CDR3 amino acids: CASSHTLRQDTEAFF. CDR3 coding DNA: TGTGCCAGCAGTCACACATTGCGACAGGACACTGAAGCTTTCTTT.